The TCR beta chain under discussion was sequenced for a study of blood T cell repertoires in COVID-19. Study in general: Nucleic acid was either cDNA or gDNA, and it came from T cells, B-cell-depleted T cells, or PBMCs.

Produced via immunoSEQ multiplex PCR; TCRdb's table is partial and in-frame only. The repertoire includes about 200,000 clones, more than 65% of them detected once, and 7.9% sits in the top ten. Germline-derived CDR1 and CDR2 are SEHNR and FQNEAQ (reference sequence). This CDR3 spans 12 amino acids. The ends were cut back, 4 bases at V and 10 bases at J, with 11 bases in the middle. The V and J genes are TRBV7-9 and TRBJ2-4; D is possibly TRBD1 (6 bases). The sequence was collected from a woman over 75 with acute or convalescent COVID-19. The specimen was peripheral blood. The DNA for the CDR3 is TGTGCCAGCAGCTCTATCGGACAGATTCAGTACTTC. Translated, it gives CASSSIGQIQYF.